This T cell receptor (beta chain) was documented in a study of shared clonotypes between healthy human individuals. Whole-study results and caveats: Only blood was sampled, and tissue TCR repertoires likely differ from blood ones.

In the original analysis: Sequence data from immunoSEQ were junction-only and lacked quality scores; consequently, filtering differed. Sequencing used immunoSEQ multiplex PCR; TCRdb keeps in-frame clones, though not all of them. That table furnishes V, J and clone size, whereas the DNA furnished D and trimming. The sample lists roughly 520,000 clones, more than 95% occurring once. The CDR3 runs 17 residues. Germline CDR1 reads LNHDA; CDR2 reads SQIVND (reference sequence). V was shortened by 1 base and J by 1 base, with 17 bases between the two germline ends. Concerning this clone itself: Its antigen is unidentified.

Sequences were obtained from naive CD4+ T cells sorted from blood. Documented subset: CD45RA+ positively selected. This chain joins TRBV19 and TRBJ2-7; possibly TRBD2 for D (6 bases). The receptor comes from a woman in her twenties or thirties in good health. The CDR3 loop reads CASSIGLGGTTSYEQYF. The CDR3 region has the DNA TGTGCCAGTAGTATAGGATTGGGGGGTACTACTTCCTACGAGCAGTACTTC.